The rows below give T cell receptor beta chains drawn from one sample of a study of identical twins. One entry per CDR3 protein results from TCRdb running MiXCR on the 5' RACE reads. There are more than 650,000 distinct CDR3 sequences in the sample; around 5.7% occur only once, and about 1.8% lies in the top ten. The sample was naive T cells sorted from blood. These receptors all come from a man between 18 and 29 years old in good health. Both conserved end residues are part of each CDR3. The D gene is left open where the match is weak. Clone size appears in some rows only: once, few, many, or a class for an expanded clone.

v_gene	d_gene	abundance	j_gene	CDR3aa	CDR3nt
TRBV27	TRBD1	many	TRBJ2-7	CASSSGTGYEQYF	TGTGCCAGCAGCTCCGGGACAGGGTACGAGCAGTACTTC
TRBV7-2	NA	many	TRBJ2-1	CASSLGPQGHEQFF	TGTGCCAGCAGCTTAGGGCCTCAGGGGCATGAGCAGTTCTTC
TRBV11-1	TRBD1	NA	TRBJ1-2	CASSLGGYRDRANYGYTF	TGTGCCAGCAGCTTAGGGGGGTACCGGGACAGGGCTAACTATGGCTACACCTTC
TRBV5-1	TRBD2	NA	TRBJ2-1	CASSLTSGRAGAYNEQFF	TGCGCCAGCAGCCTGACTAGCGGGAGGGCCGGGGCCTACAATGAGCAGTTCTTC
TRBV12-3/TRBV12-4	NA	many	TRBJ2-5	CASSLVTPRETQYF	TGTGCCAGCAGTTTAGTTACCCCCCGTGAGACCCAGTACTTC
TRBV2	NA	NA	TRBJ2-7	CARSEESAYEQYF	TGTGCCAGAAGTGAAGAGAGCGCCTACGAGCAGTACTTC
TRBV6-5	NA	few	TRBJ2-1	CASSYSGADNEQFF	TGTGCCAGCAGTTACTCAGGAGCCGACAATGAGCAGTTCTTC
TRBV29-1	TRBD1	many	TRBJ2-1	CSWGQSYNEQFF	TGCAGCTGGGGACAGAGCTACAATGAGCAGTTCTTC
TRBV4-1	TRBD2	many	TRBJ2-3	CASSWPSGRETDTQYF	TGCGCCAGCAGCTGGCCTAGCGGGAGGGAAACAGATACGCAGTATTTT
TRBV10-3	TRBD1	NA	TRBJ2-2	CATSTSGTGGIGELFF	TGTGCCACCTCAACCTCCGGGACAGGGGGCATCGGGGAGCTGTTTTTT
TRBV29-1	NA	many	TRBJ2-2	CSALGGPNTGELFF	TGCAGCGCCCTGGGGGGGCCGAACACCGGGGAGCTGTTTTTT
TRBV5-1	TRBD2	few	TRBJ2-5	CASRPIAGVETQYF	TGCGCCAGCAGGCCGATAGCGGGAGTGGAGACCCAGTACTTC
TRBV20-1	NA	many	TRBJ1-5	CSARGPARVGQPQHF	TGCAGTGCTAGAGGGCCCGCTAGGGTTGGACAGCCCCAGCATTTT
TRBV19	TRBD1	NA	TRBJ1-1	CASTNSNRGLRTEAFF	TGTGCCAGTACCAACTCCAACAGGGGGTTGAGAACTGAAGCTTTCTTT
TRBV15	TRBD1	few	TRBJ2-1	CATSARGTGRDEQFF	TGTGCCACCAGCGCCCGAGGGACAGGGAGGGATGAGCAGTTCTTC
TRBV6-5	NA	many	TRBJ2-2	CASSYSERLNTGELFF	TGTGCCAGCAGTTATTCAGAGAGACTGAACACCGGGGAGCTGTTTTTT
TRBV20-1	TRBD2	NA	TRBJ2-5	CSAPEPRTSGRETQYF	TGCAGTGCCCCCGAGCCCCGGACTAGCGGGAGAGAGACCCAGTACTTC
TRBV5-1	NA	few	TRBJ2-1	CASSLGMTNEQFF	TGCGCCAGCAGCTTGGGTATGACTAATGAGCAGTTCTTC
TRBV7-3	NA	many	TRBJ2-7	CASSSQKFGRPYEQYF	TGTGCCAGCAGCTCCCAGAAGTTTGGGCGACCCTACGAGCAGTACTTC
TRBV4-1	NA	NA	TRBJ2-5	CASSQDVAIASSQYF	TGCGCCAGCAGCCAAGATGTCGCCATCGCCAGCTCCCAGTACTTC
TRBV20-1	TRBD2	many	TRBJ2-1	CSRLAGRSSYNEQFF	TGCAGTCGCCTAGCGGGAAGGAGCTCCTACAATGAGCAGTTCTTC
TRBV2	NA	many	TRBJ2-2	CASSSGRNTGELFF	TGTGCCAGCAGTTCAGGACGGAACACCGGGGAGCTGTTTTTT
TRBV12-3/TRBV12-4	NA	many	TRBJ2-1	CASSSDRSYNEQFF	TGTGCCAGCAGTTCGGACAGAAGCTACAATGAGCAGTTCTTC
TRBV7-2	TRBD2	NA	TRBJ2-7	CASSLGVERGISYEQYF	TGTGCCAGCAGCTTAGGGGTTGAGCGGGGTATCTCCTACGAGCAGTACTTC
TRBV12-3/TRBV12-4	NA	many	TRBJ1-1	CASSFWRDTEAFF	TGTGCCAGCAGTTTTTGGAGAGACACTGAAGCTTTCTTT
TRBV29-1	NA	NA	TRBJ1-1	CSVVVFGGVNTEAFF	TGCAGCGTTGTTGTTTTTGGGGGGGTCAACACTGAAGCTTTCTTT
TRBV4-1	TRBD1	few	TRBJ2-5	CASSQDPGQGRETQYF	TGCGCCAGCAGCCAAGATCCGGGACAGGGTCGTGAGACCCAGTACTTC
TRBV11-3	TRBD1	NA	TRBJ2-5	CASSLVRGTVGMETQYF	TGTGCCAGCAGCTTAGTAAGAGGGACAGTGGGGATGGAGACCCAGTACTTC
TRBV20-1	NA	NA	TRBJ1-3	CSAGGGGLSGNTIYF	TGCAGTGCAGGGGGTGGCGGGCTCTCTGGAAACACCATATATTTT
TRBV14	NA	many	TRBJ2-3	CASSQTRTSGTDTQYF	TGTGCCAGCAGCCAAACGAGGACCTCAGGGACAGATACGCAGTATTTT
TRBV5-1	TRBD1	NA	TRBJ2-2	CASSLVRTGLSNGELFF	TGCGCCAGCAGCTTGGTCCGGACAGGGTTGAGTAACGGGGAGCTGTTTTTT
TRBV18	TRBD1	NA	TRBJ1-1	CASSTDRGPDTEAFF	TGTGCCAGCTCGACGGACAGGGGCCCGGACACTGAAGCTTTCTTT
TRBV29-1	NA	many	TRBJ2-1	CSVDIPSSNWNEQFF	TGCAGCGTTGATATACCTTCGAGTAACTGGAATGAGCAGTTCTTC
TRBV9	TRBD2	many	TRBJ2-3	CASSLRLAGDPDTQYF	TGTGCCAGCAGCTTACGACTAGCGGGAGACCCAGATACGCAGTATTTT
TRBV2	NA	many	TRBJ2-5	CASSEALGWETQYF	TGTGCCAGCAGTGAAGCGCTGGGGTGGGAGACCCAGTACTTC
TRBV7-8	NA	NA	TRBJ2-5	CASSLAGGTEETQYF	TGTGCCAGCAGCTTAGCGGGCGGGACAGAAGAGACCCAGTACTTC
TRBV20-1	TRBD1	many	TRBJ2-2	CSALDRAEETGELFF	TGCAGTGCTCTCGACAGGGCTGAGGAGACCGGGGAGCTGTTTTTT
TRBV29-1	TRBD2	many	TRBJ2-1	CSVVGGSVGDEQFF	TGCAGCGTTGTCGGGGGGAGTGTCGGTGATGAGCAGTTCTTC
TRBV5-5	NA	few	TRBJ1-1	CASSLVTEAFF	TGTGCCAGCAGCTTGGTGACTGAAGCTTTCTTT
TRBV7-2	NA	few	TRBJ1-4	CASSPRGRTNEKLFF	TGTGCCAGCAGCCCTCGGGGGAGAACTAATGAAAAACTGTTTTTT
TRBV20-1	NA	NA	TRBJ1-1	CSAKVQGGTEAFF	TGCAGTGCTAAAGTACAGGGTGGGACTGAAGCTTTCTTT
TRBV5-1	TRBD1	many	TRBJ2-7	CASSYGQGGEQYF	TGCGCCAGCAGTTACGGACAGGGTGGCGAGCAGTACTTC
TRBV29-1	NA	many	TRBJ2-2	CSVVANTGELFF	TGCAGCGTTGTTGCGAACACCGGGGAGCTGTTTTTT
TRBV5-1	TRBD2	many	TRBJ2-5	CASSPGTSRETQYF	TGTGCCAGCTCACCAGGGACTAGCAGAGAGACCCAGTACTTC
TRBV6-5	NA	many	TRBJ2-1	CASSYLGASSYNEQFF	TGTGCCAGCAGTTACCTGGGCGCCAGCTCCTACAATGAGCAGTTCTTC
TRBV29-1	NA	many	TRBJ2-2	CSVEVGHSLTGELFF	TGCAGCGTTGAAGTCGGGCACAGCCTCACCGGGGAGCTGTTTTTT
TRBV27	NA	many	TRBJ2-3	CASTPQSTDTQYF	TGTGCCAGCACCCCTCAAAGCACAGATACGCAGTATTTT
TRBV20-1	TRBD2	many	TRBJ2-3	CSAHPVAGGLTDTQYF	TGCAGTGCTCACCCCGTAGCGGGAGGGCTCACAGATACGCAGTATTTT
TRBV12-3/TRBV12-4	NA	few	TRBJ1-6	CASSLSRLGVNNSPLHF	TGTGCCAGCAGTTTATCCAGGCTCGGAGTCAATAATTCACCCCTCCACTTT
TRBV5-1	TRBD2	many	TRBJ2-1	CASSPRPSGSRDEQFF	TGCGCCAGCAGCCCAAGGCCTAGCGGGAGTCGCGATGAGCAGTTCTTC
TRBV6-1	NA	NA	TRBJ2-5	CASSVSGTAQETQYF	TGTGCCAGCAGTGTAAGTGGGACGGCACAAGAGACCCAGTACTTC
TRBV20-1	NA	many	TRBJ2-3	CSARPTSIRGTQYF	TGCAGTGCTAGACCCACTAGCATCCGGGGTACGCAGTATTTT
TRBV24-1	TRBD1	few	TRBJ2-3	CATSDFSGQDAKDTQYF	TGTGCCACCAGTGATTTCTCCGGACAGGATGCGAAAGATACGCAGTATTTT